These 26 T cell receptor beta chains originate from one sample sequenced in a study of CD8 T cells in ankylosing spondylitis. Study outcomes and limitations: A motif in TCR beta, a set of eight highly homologous variants, appeared characteristic of ankylosing spondylitis blood.

TCRdb reprocessed the 5' RACE reads with MiXCR, giving one entry per CDR3 protein. Of about 420,000 distinct CDR3 sequences in the sample, about a fifth are singletons; the top ten hold 16%. These receptors' targets are unknown. The sample comprised blood, either unsorted or a sorted T cell fraction (not recorded which). These receptors came from a male donor with ankylosing spondylitis.

Only a few counts were recorded for this clonotype. The rearrangement links TRBV19 to TRBJ1-5; D not certain. This CDR3 has 15 amino acids. V gave up 5 bases and J gave up 6 bases, with 17 bases separating them. Looked up from germline, CDR1 is LNHDA and CDR2 is SQIVND (reference sequence). CDR3 in amino acids: CASSPQRVGAQPQHF. The CDR3 DNA reads TGTGCCAGTAGTCCCCAGAGGGTCGGCGCTCAGCCCCAGCATTTT.

The rearrangement joins TRBV28 to TRBJ2-5; 9 positions match TRBD1. Germline CDR1 is MDHEN and CDR2 is SYDVKM. The CDR3 has 14 residues. With V trimmed by 2 bases and J by 4 bases, 2 bases remained unmatched. For the CDR3, the DNA is TGTGCCAGCAGTTTACCGGGACAGGGAGAGACCCAGTACTTC. Translating it yields CASSLPGQGETQYF. The variable domain in full, completed from reference TRBV28 and TRBJ2-5, reads DVKVTQSSRYLVKRTGEKVFLECVQDMDHENMFWYRQDPGLGLRLIYFSYDVKMKEKGDIPEGYSVSREKKERFSLILESASTNQTSMYLCASSLPGQGETQYFGPGTRLLVL.

This clonotype has more than one count but fewer than ten. This chain uses TRBV7-9 with TRBJ2-3; perhaps D is TRBD1 or TRBD2 (5 bases each). Germline-derived CDR1 and CDR2 are SEHNR and FQNEAQ (reference sequence). This CDR3 comprises 13 residues. V lost 3 bases to trimming and J lost 7 bases, with 11 bases between them. The CDR3 coding sequence is TGTGCCAGCAGCTTTGGGACGCTATATACGCAGTATTTT. Protein product: CASSFGTLYTQYF.

This clonotype was detected only a few times. The CDR3 region has the DNA TGTGCCAGCAGCTACGCACGAGCAAGGGAAAAACTGTTTTTT. The encoded protein is CASSYARAREKLFF. The genes are TRBV12-3 or TRBV12-4 and TRBJ1-4; D gene ambiguous. Trimming stripped 6 bases from V and 8 bases from J, with 16 bases between. CDR3 size: 14 residues.

This clonotype was counted a few times. The J gene is TRBJ2-1, the V gene TRBV10-3; D assignment may be TRBD1 or TRBD2 (5 bases each). CDR3 length equals 13 residues. V was pared by 6 bases and J by 8 bases, with 14 bases between. The germline V gene has CDR1 ENHRY and CDR2 SYGVKD. The CDR3 loop reads CAISGASPDEQFF. Here the CDR3 DNA reads TGTGCCATCAGCGGGGCCTCCCCGGATGAGCAGTTCTTC.

The table lists this clonotype with a few counts. CDR3 in amino acids: CASRQGALDTQYF. DNA of the CDR3: TGCGCCAGCAGACAGGGGGCTTTAGATACGCAGTATTTT. This sequence joins TRBV5-1 and TRBJ2-3, with 9 nucleotides matching TRBD1. Germline trimming cut 5 bases from V and 5 bases from J; bases unmatched to any gene: 3. CDR1 is SGHRS and CDR2 is YFSETQ in the germline V gene. The CDR3 contains 13 residues. Looking up the rest from reference TRBV5-1 and TRBJ2-3 gives the full variable domain: KAGVTQTPRYLIKTRGQQVTLSCSPISGHRSVSWYQQTPGQGLQFLFEYFSETQRNKGNFPGRFSGRQFSNSRSEMNVSTLELGDSALYLCASRQGALDTQYFGPGTRLTVL.

J is TRBJ2-1 and V is TRBV6-2 or TRBV6-3, with TRBD2 identical over 8 bases. CDR1 and CDR2 from the germline V gene are MNHEY and SVGEGT. The CDR3 spans 15 residues. Unmatched junction bases numbered 10, after V lost 8 bases and J lost 4 bases. The DNA of the CDR3 is TGTGCCAGCCGAGAACTAGCGGCCGGTTACAATGAGCAGTTCTTC. It yields the protein CASRELAAGYNEQFF.

This clonotype occurred a few times. The chain recombines TRBV6-1 with TRBJ2-2; D could derive from TRBD1 or TRBD2 (5 bases each). Trimming removed 6 bases at V and 2 bases at J, with 25 bases between. Germline V gives CDR1 MNHNS, CDR2 SASEGT. The CDR3 is 19 amino acids. CDR3 sequence (DNA): TGTGCCAGCAGCCCACCTCGAGGGATGCGAGGGGCTAACACCGGGGAGCTGTTTTTT. It codes for CASSPPRGMRGANTGELFF.

This clonotype was counted only a few times. The gene calls are TRBV6-5 and TRBJ2-7; 11 nucleotides line up with TRBD2. The CDR3 is made up of 15 amino acids. CDR1 is MNHEY, CDR2 SVGAGI, per germline. V lost 0 bases and J lost 7; bases outside the gene matches: 5. DNA of the CDR3: TGTGCCAGCAGTTACTCACTAGCGGGAGTAGGGGAGCAGTACTTC. Its translation: CASSYSLAGVGEQYF.

This clonotype was recorded many times. The chain links TRBV29-1 to TRBJ2-1; D gene unclear. The CDR3 loop spans 11 amino acids. The ends were cut back, 3 bases at V and 9 bases at J, with 9 bases in the middle. Germline CDR1 and CDR2: SQVTM and ANQGSEA. CDR3 protein: CSVEVSVEQFF. The CDR3 DNA is TGCAGCGTTGAGGTCTCGGTTGAGCAGTTCTTC.

This clonotype has at least ten counts. This chain uses TRBV7-2 with TRBJ2-4; a possible D gene is TRBD1 (5 bases). The CDR3 spans 14 residues. With 4 bases removed from V and 0 bases from J, the gap between germline ends came to 7 bases. Per the germline V gene, CDR1 is SGHTA and CDR2 is FQGNSA. CDR3 bases: TGTGCCAGCAGCTCGACAGAAGCCAAAAACATTCAGTACTTC. Amino acids: CASSSTEAKNIQYF.

The chain carries TRBV12-3 or TRBV12-4 and TRBJ2-1; TRBD2 matches 8 bases. The CDR3 spans 18 residues. The V segment lost 1 base and the J segment 4 bases; nucleotides outside the gene matches: 12. Here the CDR3 DNA reads TGTGCCAGCAGTTTAGACCCCGGGGGGGAGATACATTACAATGAGCAGTTCTTC. This translates into CASSLDPGGEIHYNEQFF.

The CDR3 nucleotides read TGCGCCAGCAGCTTGGGGGCAGGGGTTGGAGGTGAGCAGTTCTTC. Translated: CASSLGAGVGGEQFF. The V gene is TRBV5-1, the J gene TRBJ2-1; possibly TRBD1 for D (6 bases). Germline CDR1 is SGHRS and CDR2 is YFSETQ. V was pared by 0 bases and J by 9 bases, with 16 bases between. CDR3 length: 15 amino acids.

This clonotype was picked up a small number of times. This rearrangement joins TRBV19 to TRBJ2-1; 7 positions match TRBD2. The CDR3 consists of 15 residues. With 0 bases clipped from V and 5 bases from J, the junction kept 4 bases outside the gene matches. Germline V CDR1 and CDR2: LNHDA, SQIVND (reference sequence). The CDR3 spells CASSIDAGVDNEQFF. The CDR3 bases are TGTGCCAGTAGTATAGATGCGGGAGTCGACAATGAGCAGTTCTTC.

V is TRBV19 and J is TRBJ1-1; D remains ambiguous. This CDR3 region has 16 residues. Germline V gene sequence: CDR1 LNHDA, CDR2 SQIVND (reference sequence). V dropped 0 bases and J dropped 3 bases, with 14 bases sitting between them. The CDR3 DNA reads as TGTGCCAGTAGTATAGATCTAGGAGGGCAGTACACTGAAGCTTTCTTT. It encodes CASSIDLGGQYTEAFF. The whole variable domain, remainder taken from reference TRBV19 and TRBJ1-1, is DGGITQSPKYLFRKEGQNVTLSCEQNLNHDAMYWYRQDPGQGLRLIYYSQIVNDFQKGDIAEGYSVSREKKESFPLTVTSAQKNPTAFYLCASSIDLGGQYTEAFFGQGTRLTVV.

This clonotype showed up just a few times. The V and J genes are TRBV20-1 and TRBJ2-2, with 8 bases identical to TRBD1. The CDR3 loop spans 15 amino acids. The V segment lost 5 bases and the J segment 7 bases; nucleotides outside the gene matches: 12. Looked up from germline, CDR1 is DFQATT and CDR2 is SNEGSKA (reference sequence). The CDR3 protein is CSALTGTGAGGELFF. CDR3 coding DNA: TGCAGTGCTCTTACCGGGACAGGAGCTGGCGGGGAGCTGTTTTTT.

The genes are TRBV19 and TRBJ2-1; 13 nucleotides agree with TRBD2. This CDR3 is built from 17 residues. Germline V gene data show CDR1 as LNHDA and CDR2 as SQIVND (reference sequence). V lost 11 bases, J lost 0 bases, and 10 bases stayed unmatched. The CDR3 DNA is TGTGCCTTCCGGACTAGCGGGAGTCTTGGCTCCTACAATGAGCAGTTCTTC. Amino acid sequence: CAFRTSGSLGSYNEQFF.

This chain uses TRBV10-3 with TRBJ2-7; no firm D call. The CDR3 length is 12 residues. V lost 6 bases and J lost 2, with 8 bases in between. CDR1 and CDR2 from the germline V gene are ENHRY and SYGVKD. CDR3 in amino acids: CAISDQAYEQYF. For the CDR3, the DNA is TGTGCCATCAGCGACCAAGCCTACGAGCAGTACTTC.

This clonotype was counted between two and nine times. The chain employs TRBV3-1 and TRBJ2-5, with D perhaps TRBD1 (6 bases). The V end was cut by 3 bases, the J end by 7 bases, with 21 bases between. Germline CDR1 is LGHDT and CDR2 is YNNKEL (reference sequence). The CDR3 covers 16 residues. The CDR3 sequence is CASSHGRGYRLATQYF. Written as DNA, the CDR3 is TGTGCCAGCAGCCACGGAAGGGGGTACAGGCTGGCGACCCAGTACTTC.

This clonotype was seen at least ten times. This sequence joins TRBV25-1 and TRBJ2-3; no definite D call. Germline CDR1 and CDR2: MGHDK and SYGVNS. V was cut by 3 bases and J by 6 bases, with 10 bases left in between. This CDR3 spans 13 amino acids. The CDR3: CASSDGVLDTQYF. The CDR3 DNA follows: TGTGCCAGCAGTGATGGTGTTTTGGATACGCAGTATTTT. Complete variable domain (other parts from reference TRBV25-1 and TRBJ2-3): EADIYQTPRYLVIGTGKKITLECSQTMGHDKMYWYQQDPGMELHLIHYSYGVNSTEKGDLSSESTVSRIRTEHFPLTLESARPSHTSQYLCASSDGVLDTQYFGPGTRLTVL.

This clonotype has only a few counts. The rearrangement joins TRBV7-3 to TRBJ2-2; D possibly matches TRBD1 or TRBD2 (5 bases each). CDR1 is SGHTA, CDR2 FQGTGA, per germline. The CDR3 is 12 residues long. Trimming left V 5 bases short and J 6 bases short, with 7 bases between. CDR3 sequence: CASSGGPGELFF. In nucleotides, the CDR3 is TGTGCCAGCAGCGGGGGTCCCGGGGAGCTGTTTTTT.

In its sample, this clonotype was seen a few times. This chain joins TRBV20-1 and TRBJ2-3, with 12 bases that match TRBD2. Germline values: CDR1 DFQATT, CDR2 SNEGSKA (reference sequence). After removal of 5 bases from V and 5 bases from J, the junction contained 11 bases not matched to a gene. The CDR3 has 16 residues. The CDR3 sequence: CSASRTSGKKGDTQYF. The CDR3 DNA reads as TGCAGTGCTTCTCGGACTAGCGGGAAGAAAGGAGATACGCAGTATTTT.

This clonotype occurred a few times. This chain uses TRBV15 with TRBJ1-5, with 7 positions matching TRBD1. The CDR3 consists of 15 residues. Germline V gene lookup returns CDR1 LNHNV and CDR2 YYDKDF (reference sequence). Unmatched junction bases numbered 8, after V lost 3 bases and J lost 6 bases. CDR3 coding DNA: TGTGCCACCAGCAGGGAAACAGGGGAGACTCAGCCCCAGCATTTT. This translates into CATSRETGETQPQHF.

This clonotype was seen only a few times. This sequence joins TRBV28 and TRBJ1-1, with 7 bases aligning to TRBD1. CDR3 length: 15 residues. Germline CDR1 and CDR2: MDHEN and SYDVKM. Trimming took 4 bases from V and 4 from J; bases not matched to a gene: 9. DNA of the CDR3: TGTGCCAGCAGTTCCCACCCCCAGGGGGGCACTGAAGCTTTCTTT. It yields the protein CASSSHPQGGTEAFF.

A few counts support this clonotype. The V call is TRBV28, the J call TRBJ2-2; D is tentatively TRBD1 or TRBD2 (5 bases each). Germline values: CDR1 MDHEN, CDR2 SYDVKM. V was shortened by 10 bases and J by 7 bases, with 16 bases between the two germline ends. The CDR3 is 13 residues long. In DNA form, the CDR3 reads TGTGCCATCGAGAGGGGAACGGGCGGGGAGCTGTTTTTT. This codes for CAIERGTGGELFF.

The chain carries TRBV20-1 and TRBJ2-1; no reliable D call. Germline V gene sequence: CDR1 DFQATT, CDR2 SNEGSKA (reference sequence). This CDR3 comprises 14 residues. The ends were cut back, 0 bases at V and 0 bases at J, with 6 bases in the middle. In DNA, the CDR3 is TGCAGTGCTAGAGATCTCTACTCCTACAATGAGCAGTTCTTC. It encodes CSARDLYSYNEQFF.